This record concerns one T cell receptor beta chain sequence. The target antigen is unknown. This entry is derived from a study of blood T cells in healthy people across ages. Study-wide results and caveats: Naive T cell percentage and TCR beta diversity correlated strongly.

A second about 7 to 12 cycle PCR used barcoded and J-beta primers. Carrying 12 random nucleotides, a template-switch adaptor labeled each individual cDNA molecule. TCRdb passed the 5' RACE reads through MiXCR, listing each CDR3 protein once. The sample gives hundreds of thousands of distinct CDR3 sequences, approximately 25% of which show up once; roughly a tenth is in the top ten. V was pared by 0 bases and J by 11 bases, with 15 bases between. Germline loops: CDR1 SGHRS, CDR2 YFSETQ. There are 14 residues in the CDR3. This same sample was also part of a study on T cells of mothers and their children. That study adds: Both sample barcodes and 2-4 random nucleotides came from the M1S primer of the second PCR.

The chain joins TRBV5-1 to TRBJ1-5, with a possible D match to TRBD1 (5 bases). Source material: blood. The sequence was obtained from a boy aged 10-17 years in good health. For the CDR3, the DNA is TGCGCCAGCAGCTTGGAGGGGAGGGAAATGGCCCAGCATTTT. Residues: CASSLEGREMAQHF.